The rows below give T cell receptor beta chains drawn from one sample of a study of CD8+ T cells in alopecia areata. Only in-frame clones appear in the TCRdb table, and some are missing; sequencing was by immunoSEQ multiplex PCR. The sample consists of roughly 180,000 clones, 53% of them appearing once. Sequences were derived from CD8+ T cells sorted from blood, sampled at week 24, from a patient treated with tofacitinib. All receptors come from a human donor with alopecia areata. The CDR3 runs from the conserved cysteine through the conserved F or W. Each record gives: V gene, clone size, CDR3 protein. Not every row has a clone size; where given, it reads once, few, many or a size class.

TRBV4-3 | NA | CASSQDYSGPSYEQYF
TRBV29-1 | few | CSVEDPGSTTYEQYF
TRBV29-1 | NA | CSVEIGTGRKVRTEAFF
TRBV6-6 | NA | CASSYGTEHNEQFF
TRBV5-1 | NA | CASSYRTGDIHEQFF
TRBV30 | NA | CAWSVQVDTEAFF
TRBV30 | NA | CAWHSGQGSYEQYF
TRBV2 | once | CASSEGTTSTGELFF
TRBV29-1 | few | CSVAGLAGESYEQYF
TRBV11-2 | NA | CASSLGPEAFF
TRBV5-6 | once | CASSPGTAGKQFF
TRBV28 | NA | CASSLVPTGTEQYF
TRBV7-2 | NA | CASINVRDRGYNEQFF
TRBV4-3 | NA | CASSQDRGGWDTEAFF
TRBV29-1 | NA | CSVLDSQLTYGYTF
TRBV2 | NA | CASKPGATEAFF
TRBV4-3 | once | CASSHRTGEDTGELFF
TRBV6-5 | few | CASGLMNTGELFF
TRBV7-2 | NA | CASSKYPSGGANEQFF
TRBV7-9 | NA | CASSSPGGVGRAKNIQYF
TRBV29-1 | few | CSVQGGPGTGTYEQYF
TRBV30 | NA | CAWSTGDTGELFF
TRBV2 | NA | CASSGSRGEMNTEAFF
TRBV4-3 | NA | CASSQDSSSSDGYTF
TRBV6-1 | NA | CASSYRDRADEQYF
TRBV7-2 | NA | CASSLSLAGGSTDTQYF
TRBV29-1 | NA | CSVEDWDGYGYTF
TRBV28 | few | CASSVLRGHEQYF
TRBV29-1 | few | CSVATDYEQYF
TRBV27 | few | CASSFSGVGNQPQHF
TRBV6-5 | few | CASSNQGFEQYF
TRBV15 | NA | CATSEGFSYNSPLHF
TRBV11-2 | NA | CASSLGNSPLHF
TRBV7-2 | NA | CASSPRASGGGSYEQYF
TRBV6-1 | few | CASSDSGPRIFQNNQPQHF